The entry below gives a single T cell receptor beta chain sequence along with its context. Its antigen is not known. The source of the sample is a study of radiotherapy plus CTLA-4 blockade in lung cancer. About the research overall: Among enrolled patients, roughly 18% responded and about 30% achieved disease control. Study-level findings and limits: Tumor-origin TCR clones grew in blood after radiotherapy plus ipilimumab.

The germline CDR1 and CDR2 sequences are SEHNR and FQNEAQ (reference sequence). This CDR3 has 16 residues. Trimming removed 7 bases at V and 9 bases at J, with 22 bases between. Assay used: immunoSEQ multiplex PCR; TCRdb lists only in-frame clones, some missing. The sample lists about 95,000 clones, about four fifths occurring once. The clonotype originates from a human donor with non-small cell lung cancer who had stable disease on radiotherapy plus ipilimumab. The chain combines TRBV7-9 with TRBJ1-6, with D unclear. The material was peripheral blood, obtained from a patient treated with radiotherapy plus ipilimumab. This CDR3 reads CASIPASGGSGSPLHF. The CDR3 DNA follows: TGTGCCAGCATCCCCGCAAGCGGTGGGAGTGGTTCACCCCTCCACTTT.